Listed below are T cell receptor beta chains from one sample, sequenced in a study of shared clonotypes between healthy human individuals. Repertoires were generated with immunoSEQ multiplex PCR, while TCRdb's copy carries only in-frame clones and drops some. The table shows roughly 2,500,000 clones, with roughly 93% occurring only once. Sequencing was done on a sample of naive CD4+ T cells from PBMCs. All receptors derive from a man aged 18 to 30 in good health. Some clones in this sample may be carry-over from other donors' samples. Both conserved end residues are part of each CDR3. A D gene is named only where the DNA matches it firmly.

TRBV20-1	.	TRBJ2-1	CSFNEQFF	TGCAGTTTCAATGAGCAGTTCTTC
TRBV12-5	TRBD2	TRBJ2-3	CASRREGLGTDTQYF	TGTGCTAGTCGGAGGGAGGGGTTGGGCACAGATACGCAGTATTTT
TRBV11-3	.	TRBJ2-2	CASSLIEWGGRGTGELFF	TGTGCCAGCAGCTTAATAGAGTGGGGTGGACGAGGCACCGGGGAGCTGTTTTTT
TRBV5-4	TRBD2	TRBJ2-7	CASSFGLAGRRGEEQYF	TGTGCCAGCAGCTTTGGACTAGCGGGACGGCGGGGCGAGGAGCAGTACTTC
TRBV9	.	TRBJ2-7	CASSVDGRHEQYF	TGTGCCAGCAGCGTAGACGGACGTCACGAGCAGTACTTC
TRBV5-1	TRBD1	TRBJ2-2	CASSGTGNTGELFF	TGCGCCAGCAGCGGGACAGGAAACACCGGGGAGCTGTTTTTT
TRBV30	.	TRBJ1-1	CAWSVRGDTEAFF	TGTGCCTGGAGTGTAAGAGGAGACACTGAAGCTTTCTTT
TRBV10-2	TRBD2	TRBJ2-7	CASSASGRASEQYF	TGCGCCAGCAGTGCTAGCGGGAGGGCGAGCGAGCAGTACTTC
TRBV5-1	.	TRBJ2-3	CASSLAVSTDTQYF	TGCGCCAGCAGCTTGGCGGTTAGCACAGATACGCAGTATTTT
TRBV30	.	TRBJ2-7	CAWSVGGGPYEQYF	TGTGCCTGGAGTGTGGGAGGGGGCCCCTACGAGCAGTACTTC
TRBV28	.	TRBJ1-4	CASSASGYRVDNEKLFF	TGTGCCAGCAGTGCATCGGGGTACAGGGTCGATAATGAAAAACTGTTTTTT